The 30 T cell receptor beta chains listed next were all sequenced from one sample in a study of blood T cell repertoires in COVID-19. The table came from immunoSEQ multiplex PCR; TCRdb's copy has only in-frame clones and leaves some out. The sample carries 250,000 or so clones, 70% to 85% recorded once. Sequencing used peripheral blood. The origin of the receptors is a woman older than 75 with acute or convalescent COVID-19.

The chain employs TRBV18 and TRBJ1-4, with D possibly matching TRBD1 (6 bases). The germline V gene encodes CDR1 KGHSH and CDR2 LQKENI. This CDR3 has 15 amino acids. V gave up 3 bases and J gave up 5 bases, with 13 bases separating them. This chain's CDR3 is CASSPWTVGNEKLFF. DNA of the CDR3: TGTGCCAGCTCACCTTGGACAGTCGGGAATGAAAAACTGTTTTTT.

V and J are TRBV5-8 and TRBJ1-1, with TRBD1 identical over 10 bases. Trimming took 2 bases from V and 0 from J; bases not matched to a gene: 10. CDR3 size: 18 residues. Germline loops: CDR1 SGHTS, CDR2 YDEGEE. The CDR3 protein is CASSLQTGGAAMNTEAFF. Written as DNA, the CDR3 is TGTGCCAGCAGCTTACAGACAGGGGGCGCCGCGATGAACACTGAAGCTTTCTTT.

The V and J genes are TRBV21-1 and TRBJ2-1; the table's D gene call, TRBD2, was not cross checked with the DNA. TRBV21-1 is termed a pseudogene. CDR3 length: 16 amino acids. The CDR3 loop reads CASTDGTSGKYNEQFF. For the CDR3, the DNA is TGTGCCAGCACCGACGGGACTAGCGGGAAATACAATGAGCAGTTCTTC.

The chain employs TRBV11-3 and TRBJ2-3, with 7 nucleotides matching TRBD1. Trimming at V came to 5 bases and at J to 4 bases, leaving 6 bases not matched to a gene. This CDR3 spans 14 amino acids. In germline, CDR1 is SGHNT, CDR2 YENEEA. The CDR3 here is CASSHRGGSDTQYF. CDR3 bases: TGTGCCAGCAGCCACAGGGGTGGATCAGATACGCAGTATTTT.

The chain carries TRBV5-6 and TRBJ1-4; D is ambiguous. The length of the CDR3 is 14 residues. Deletions cut 0 bases from V and 8 bases from J, with 11 bases between. The V gene's germline CDR1 is SGHDT and CDR2 YYEEEE. The CDR3 region is CASSLVGRKEKLFF. The CDR3 coding sequence is TGTGCCAGCAGCTTGGTGGGCAGAAAGGAAAAACTGTTTTTT.

V is TRBV5-4 and J is TRBJ2-1; 9 nucleotides agree with TRBD2. The CDR3 is 15 residues long. Per germline, CDR1 SGHNT and CDR2 YYREEE (reference sequence). V trimming: 0 bases; J trimming: 6 bases; junction bases outside the gene matches: 4. The DNA for the CDR3 is TGTGCCAGCAGCTTGGTATTAGCGGGAGTCAATGAGCAGTTCTTC. Amino acid sequence: CASSLVLAGVNEQFF.

The chain is built from TRBV7-9 and TRBJ2-7, with D possibly TRBD2 on 5 matching bases. Trimming removed 5 bases from V and 9 bases from J, with 14 bases in between. Germline V gene data show CDR1 as SEHNR and CDR2 as FQNEAQ (reference sequence). CDR3 length: 12 residues. CDR3 nucleotides: TGTGCCAGCAGCCCAGAGGCCCGGGGGCAGTACTTC. Translating it yields CASSPEARGQYF.

The genes are TRBV4-3 and TRBJ2-1; possible D gene TRBD1, 5 bases. This CDR3 contains 17 residues. V lost 0 bases, J lost 7 bases, and 19 bases lay in between. CDR1 LGHNA and CDR2 YSLEER come from the germline V gene. Here the CDR3 DNA reads TGCGCCAGCAGCCAAGATCAGGGATCGGCGATCCTGAATGAGCAGTTCTTC. This translates into CASSQDQGSAILNEQFF.

The chain has TRBV10-3 and TRBJ2-1; the match to TRBD2 covers 7 bases. This CDR3 is built from 15 residues. Germline loops: CDR1 ENHRY, CDR2 SYGVKD. V shed 7 bases and J 8 bases; nucleotides not matched to a gene: 14. CDR3 sequence (DNA): TGTGCCATCACATCTCGGGAGGCCAGGATCGATGAGCAGTTCTTC. As protein: CAITSREARIDEQFF.

Note on this clone: The same CDR3 is also encoded by other DNA sequences in this sample. The genes are TRBV4-1 and TRBJ2-2; 14 positions agree with TRBD2. The V and J ends lost 1 base and 4 bases, in that order; junction bases with no gene match: 5. The germline V gene encodes CDR1 MGHRA and CDR2 YSYEKL. This CDR3 contains 18 residues. DNA of the CDR3: TGCGCCAGCAGCCAAGGGGGACTAGCGGGAGTGGGCACCGGGGAGCTGTTTTTT. Protein product: CASSQGGLAGVGTGELFF.

This clone was observed a few times. The CDR3 DNA sequence: TGTGCCAGCAGCACGACAGGGCTAGGGGGCTACACCTTC. It encodes CASSTTGLGGYTF. The chain combines TRBV7-9 with TRBJ1-2, with 7 positions matching TRBD1. Trimming took 5 bases from V and 8 from J; bases not matched to a gene: 8. There are 13 residues in the CDR3. Looked up from germline, CDR1 is SEHNR and CDR2 is FQNEAQ (reference sequence). Looking up the rest from reference TRBV7-9 and TRBJ1-2 gives the full variable domain: DTGVSQNPRHKITKRGQNVTFRCDPISEHNRLYWYRQTLGQGPEFLTYFQNEAQLEKSRLLSDRFSAERPKGSFSTLEIQRTEQGDSAMYLCASSTTGLGGYTFGSGTRLTVV.

This clone occurred once. CDR3 sequence (DNA): TGTGCCTCCACCCCACCGAGGGTCTCCTATAATTCACCCCTCCACTTT. Its translation: CASTPPRVSYNSPLHF. J is TRBJ1-6 and V is TRBV24-1; D remains unclear. There are 16 residues in the CDR3. The V end was cut by 12 bases, the J end by 0 bases, with 17 bases between. Per germline, CDR1 KGHDR and CDR2 SFDVKD.

The rearrangement uses TRBV19 and TRBJ1-6; perhaps TRBD1 as D (6 bases). The CDR3 length is 15 residues. Germline lookup yields CDR1 LNHDA and CDR2 SQIVND (reference sequence). Trimming removed 10 bases at V and 7 bases at J, with 20 bases between. DNA of the CDR3: TGTGCCACCATGGACGGGAGGACAGCGAATTCACCCCTCCACTTT. Translated, it gives CATMDGRTANSPLHF.

The genes are TRBV14 and TRBJ1-3, with no clear D. The V gene's germline CDR1 is SGHDN and CDR2 FVKESK. The CDR3 extends over 18 amino acids. V dropped 0 bases and J dropped 0 bases, with 15 bases sitting between them. The chain's CDR3 is CASSQDRGPGRSGNTIYF. CDR3 DNA: TGTGCCAGCAGCCAAGATCGGGGTCCAGGTCGCTCTGGAAACACCATATATTTT. Full variable domain (rest looked up from reference TRBV14 and TRBJ1-3): EAGVTQFPSHSVIEKGQTVTLRCDPISGHDNLYWYRRVMGKEIKFLLHFVKESKQDESGMPNNRFLAERTGGTYSTLKVQPAELEDSGVYFCASSQDRGPGRSGNTIYFGEGSWLTVV.

This chain connects TRBV9 to TRBJ2-7, with unresolved D. The CDR3 extends over 15 amino acids. V shed 0 bases and J shed 2 bases, with 12 bases lying between them. In germline, CDR1 is SGDLS, CDR2 YYNGEE. For the CDR3, the DNA is TGTGCCAGCAGCGTAGCGGTTAGTTCTCCCTACGAGCAGTACTTC. Encoded protein: CASSVAVSSPYEQYF.

V is TRBV20-1 and J is TRBJ2-7, with D unresolved. Trimming stripped 6 bases from V and 4 bases from J, with 10 bases between. The CDR3 is 11 residues long. Germline loops: CDR1 DFQATT, CDR2 SNEGSKA (reference sequence). In nucleotides, the CDR3 is TGCAGTGCCCCAGTTCAATACGAGCAGTACTTC. It translates to CSAPVQYEQYF.

V is TRBV7-3 and J is TRBJ2-2; 8 bases agree with TRBD2. Trimming took 5 bases from V and 6 from J; bases not matched to a gene: 8. The CDR3 has 15 residues. Germline values: CDR1 SGHTA, CDR2 FQGTGA. Here the CDR3 DNA reads TGTGCCAGCAGCCCATATGGAGCGGGAGCCGGGGAGCTGTTTTTT. Its protein is CASSPYGAGAGELFF.

The V gene is TRBV3-1 (or the pseudogene TRBV3-2), the J gene TRBJ2-1, with TRBD2 matching over 12 bases. The CDR3 is 17 amino acids. Germline loops: CDR1 LGHDT, CDR2 YNNKEL (reference sequence). Trimming removed 0 bases from V and 5 bases from J; junction bases left unmatched: 5. The CDR3 region is CASSQEWTSGAHNEQFF. CDR3 sequence (DNA): TGTGCCAGCAGCCAAGAATGGACTAGCGGGGCCCACAATGAGCAGTTCTTC.

The genes are TRBV5-1 and TRBJ2-1; D remains unclear. Germline CDR1 SGHRS, CDR2 YFSETQ. The CDR3 is made up of 15 amino acids. Trimming stripped 0 bases from V and 3 bases from J, with 10 bases between. This CDR3 is CASSLVVGDYNEQFF. The DNA of the CDR3 is TGCGCCAGCAGCTTGGTAGTAGGAGACTACAATGAGCAGTTCTTC. The full variable domain, with the rest looked up from reference TRBV5-1 and TRBJ2-1, is KAGVTQTPRYLIKTRGQQVTLSCSPISGHRSVSWYQQTPGQGLQFLFEYFSETQRNKGNFPGRFSGRQFSNSRSEMNVSTLELGDSALYLCASSLVVGDYNEQFFGPGTRLTVL.

This clone has more than one count but fewer than ten. The chain links TRBV4-1 to TRBJ2-1; 9 nucleotides agree with TRBD2. With 2 bases clipped from V and 14 bases from J, the junction kept 13 bases outside the gene matches. The CDR3 has 15 residues. Germline CDR1 is MGHRA and CDR2 is YSYEKL. In nucleotides, the CDR3 is TGCGCCAGCAGCCAACTAGCGGGATCCCCTACTACGGAGTTCTTC. It is translated as CASSQLAGSPTTEFF.

J is TRBJ1-1 and V is TRBV20-1; D gene ambiguous. The V and J ends lost 6 bases and 4 bases respectively, with 9 bases between them. The germline CDR1 and CDR2 sequences are DFQATT and SNEGSKA (reference sequence). The length of the CDR3 is 11 residues. The CDR3 DNA reads TGCAGTGCACCGGAGGGCACTGAAGCTTTCTTT. Translating it yields CSAPEGTEAFF.

The CDR3 sequence: CASSQVGQGQTNEKLFF. CDR3 bases: TGCGCCAGCAGCCAAGTTGGACAGGGACAAACTAATGAAAAACTGTTTTTT. J is TRBJ1-4 and V is TRBV4-3; 8 nucleotides agree with TRBD1. Germline V gene lookup returns CDR1 LGHNA and CDR2 YSLEER. After removal of 1 base from V and 1 base from J, the junction contained 5 bases not matched to a gene. This CDR3 comprises 17 residues.

V and J are TRBV7-2 and TRBJ2-7; 14 bases map to TRBD2. The CDR3 length is 18 residues. The V and J ends lost 5 bases and 2 bases, in that order; junction bases with no gene match: 11. The germline gives CDR1 SGHTA, CDR2 FQGNSA. CDR3 nucleotide sequence: TGTGCCAGCAGCGGAACCGGGACTAGCGGGAGACCCCCCTACGAGCAGTACTTC. Protein sequence: CASSGTGTSGRPPYEQYF.

This sequence joins TRBV9 and TRBJ2-3; D possibly corresponds to TRBD1 (5 bases). The CDR3 totals 16 residues. Trimming stripped 2 bases from V and 1 base from J, with 14 bases between. Germline V gene sequence: CDR1 SGDLS, CDR2 YYNGEE. CDR3 in DNA: TGTGCCAGCAGCGTCCAGGGTTCCCTGCGCACAGATACGCAGTATTTT. It specifies CASSVQGSLRTDTQYF.

The chain has TRBV12-3 or TRBV12-4 and TRBJ2-7; D perhaps matches TRBD1 (5 bases). V lost 3 bases and J 5 bases, leaving 8 bases between the germline ends. The CDR3 is 12 residues long. The CDR3 bases are TGTGCCAGCAGTTTCGAAGGGGACGAGCAGTACTTC. Translated: CASSFEGDEQYF.

The V and J genes are TRBV5-6 and TRBJ2-3, with D maybe TRBD1 (6 bases). Trimming stripped 6 bases from V and 1 base from J, with 12 bases between. Germline assignment: CDR1 SGHDT and CDR2 YYEEEE. There are 14 residues in the CDR3. For the CDR3, the DNA is TGTGCCAGCACCCAGACAGGACGCACAGATACGCAGTATTTT. This codes for CASTQTGRTDTQYF.

The chain combines TRBV15 with TRBJ2-6, with 8 nucleotides matching TRBD2. The CDR3 loop spans 17 amino acids. In germline, CDR1 is LNHNV, CDR2 YYDKDF (reference sequence). With 0 bases clipped from V and 2 bases from J, the junction kept 3 bases outside the gene matches. This CDR3 is CATSRDRTSTGANVLTF. CDR3 DNA: TGTGCCACCAGCAGAGATAGGACTAGCACTGGGGCCAACGTCCTGACTTTC.

The chain uses TRBV28 and TRBJ1-2; 7 nucleotides line up with TRBD1. This CDR3 region has 13 residues. Germline-derived CDR1 and CDR2 are MDHEN and SYDVKM. V lost 2 bases, J lost 8 bases, and 5 bases stayed unmatched. The CDR3 region is CASSLTGVKGYTF. Here the CDR3 DNA reads TGTGCCAGCAGTTTAACAGGGGTGAAAGGCTACACCTTC.

The J gene is TRBJ2-7, the V gene TRBV9, with D uncertain. The CDR3 has 14 amino acids. V shed 4 bases and J shed 2 bases, with 13 bases lying between them. Germline V gene lookup returns CDR1 SGDLS and CDR2 YYNGEE. The CDR3 reads CASSPRGVAYEQYF. DNA for the CDR3: TGTGCCAGCAGCCCTCGTGGAGTTGCCTACGAGCAGTACTTC.

The chain combines TRBV6-2 or TRBV6-3 with TRBJ1-5, with 7 bases identical to TRBD1. This CDR3 spans 20 amino acids. Unmatched junction bases numbered 19, after V lost 5 bases and J lost 0 bases. The germline V gene encodes CDR1 MNHEY and CDR2 SVGEGT. CDR3 region: CASSQPGQLLSSYSNQPQHF. DNA of the CDR3: TGTGCCAGCAGTCAACCGGGACAGCTCCTTTCTTCCTATAGCAATCAGCCCCAGCATTTT.